This T cell receptor (beta chain) was identified in a study of identical twins. Study-wide points: Zero-insertion analyses could be partly confounded by invariant MAIT and iNKT cells.

This clonotype showed up many times. Antigen unknown. One entry per CDR3 protein, called by TCRdb with MiXCR from the 5' RACE reads. Among about 900,000 distinct CDR3 sequences, 9% to 15% were seen once, and the ten largest hold roughly 1.6%. Trimming at V came to 2 bases and at J to 5 bases, leaving 6 bases not matched to a gene. The CDR3 has 14 residues. Germline V lookup: CDR1 SGHRS, CDR2 YFSETQ. These data were also reused for a study on yellow fever vaccine responses in identical twins.

This rearrangement joins TRBV5-1 to TRBJ2-7; TRBD2 matches 8 bases. The TCR originated in a woman younger than 30 in good health. Sequenced material: PBMCs. CDR3 in amino acids: CASSLSGRSHEQYF. CDR3 DNA: TGCGCCAGCAGCTTAAGCGGGAGATCCCACGAGCAGTACTTC.